A single sample gave rise to the 5 T cell receptor beta chains below, sequenced in a study of spatial heterogeneity in lung cancer. Via MiXCR, TCRdb re-called the 5' RACE reads, giving one row per CDR3 protein. The data contain tens of thousands of distinct CDR3 sequences, roughly 4.5% of them singletons. The time point is: sample taken at primary tumor resection. The sample here was PBMCs, taken at surgery. These receptors originate from a male donor with early-stage non-small cell lung cancer.

This clonotype is labeled medium-sized. The chain joins TRBV5-5 to TRBJ1-4, with TRBD1 as a possible D gene (5 bases). V was trimmed by 0 bases and J by 10 bases, leaving 7 bases between them. The germline V gene has CDR1 SGHKS and CDR2 YYEKEE (reference sequence). CDR3 length: 12 residues. The chain's CDR3 is CASSLDGAKLFF. The CDR3 region has the DNA TGTGCCAGCAGCTTGGACGGGGCAAAACTGTTTTTT.

This clonotype has a count of ten or more. V gene TRBV12-3 or TRBV12-4 combines with J gene TRBJ2-7; D is unresolved. Trimming removed 6 bases at V and 4 bases at J, with 19 bases between. The CDR3 has 15 residues. The CDR3 DNA follows: TGTGCCAGCAGCCCCGGTTTGTCTGGCTTTTACGAGCAGTACTTC. Its protein product is CASSPGLSGFYEQYF.

This clonotype was seen ten or more times. The gene calls are TRBV2 and TRBJ1-6; D gene unclear. Trimming took off 9 bases at V and 6 bases at J, with 9 bases between the two ends. Germline V gene data show CDR1 as SNHLY and CDR2 as FYNNEI. The CDR3 extends over 12 amino acids. CDR3 region: CARMGSNSPLHF. The CDR3 DNA reads TGTGCCAGGATGGGAAGTAATTCACCCCTCCACTTT.

This sequence joins TRBV11-3 and TRBJ2-3, with 10 positions matching TRBD2. The ends lost 4 bases at V and 4 bases at J; junction bases unmatched: 5. CDR1 and CDR2 (germline): SGHNT, YENEEA. This CDR3 region has 15 residues. This chain's CDR3 is CASSSTSGKADTQYF. DNA of the CDR3: TGTGCCAGCAGCTCTACTAGCGGGAAGGCAGATACGCAGTATTTT.

With regard to this clonotype: A much larger clone sits a single nucleotide away, making a read error possible. This sequence joins TRBV20-1 and TRBJ1-6; 9 positions agree with TRBD1. The CDR3 extends over 12 amino acids. V lost 6 bases and J lost 11; bases outside the gene matches: 5. In germline, CDR1 is DFQATT, CDR2 SNEGSKA (reference sequence). The CDR3 sequence is CSARQGDAPLHF. CDR3 DNA sequence: TGCAGTGCCCGACAGGGGGATGCACCCCTCCACTTT.